This T cell receptor (beta chain) stems from a study of blood T cell repertoires in COVID-19. V was shortened by 7 bases and J by 5 bases, with 10 bases between the two germline ends. CDR3 length equals 12 residues. Per germline, CDR1 KGHDR and CDR2 SFDVKD. Measured with immunoSEQ multiplex PCR; TCRdb has only the in-frame clones, and not every one. Among 120,000 or so clones listed, 60% to 80% were seen once. This clone was seen just once. The gene calls are TRBV24-1 and TRBJ1-2, with D perhaps TRBD1 (5 bases). The source is a man between 60 and 70 years old with acute or convalescent COVID-19. Sequencing was carried out using peripheral blood. CDR3 coding DNA: TGTGCCACCAGCTCCCAGGGTTATGGCTACACCTTC. Translated, it gives CATSSQGYGYTF.